These T cell receptor beta chains were read from a single sample in a study of T-cell reconstitution after alpha-beta-depleted transplantation in children. Each CDR3 protein is one row after TCRdb ran MiXCR on the PCR reads. The table lists 84,000 or so distinct CDR3 sequences, around 15% of them singletons. The source material was PBMCs, mostly from graft donor cells, sampled 180 days after TCRalphabeta/CD19-depleted stem cell transplant. These receptors were collected from a male patient aged 2 to 10 who had a stem cell transplant for acute lymphoblastic leukemia, so the T cells may come from the graft donor. The CDR3 runs from the conserved cysteine through the conserved F or W. D genes are given only for firm matches. Only some rows state a clone size, as once, few, many or a class for expanded clones.

cdr3_length	j_call	v_call	clone_size	d_call	cdr3_aa	cdr3_nt
18	TRBJ2-6	TRBV10-3	NA	NA	CAISVSPGVAPGANVLTF	TGTGCCATCAGTGTCAGTCCAGGGGTGGCCCCTGGGGCCAACGTCCTGACTTTC
15	TRBJ1-6	TRBV27	few	TRBD1	CASSGWTGLDSPLHF	TGTGCCAGCAGCGGTTGGACAGGGCTGGATTCACCCCTCCACTTT
17	TRBJ1-5	TRBV18	few	NA	CASSPAGTVGGNQPQHF	TGTGCCAGCTCACCGGCCGGGACGGTGGGGGGCAATCAGCCCCAGCATTTT
16	TRBJ1-2	TRBV4-3	few	NA	CASSQDWSPRFYGYTF	TGCGCCAGCAGCCAAGATTGGAGCCCTAGGTTCTATGGCTACACCTTC
16	TRBJ2-7	TRBV5-1	NA	TRBD1	CASLLGGRDRSYEQYF	TGCGCCAGCCTGCTTGGCGGGCGGGACAGGTCCTACGAGCAGTACTTC
14	TRBJ2-5	TRBV20-1	few	TRBD2	CSAISGGAWETQYF	TGCAGTGCTATTAGCGGGGGGGCTTGGGAGACCCAGTACTTC
12	TRBJ2-2	TRBV7-2	NA	NA	CASRPFTGELFF	TGTGCCAGCAGACCGTTCACCGGGGAGCTGTTTTTT
15	TRBJ1-1	TRBV18	NA	TRBD1	CASSPQGARDTEAFF	TGTGCCAGCTCACCTCAGGGGGCGCGAGACACTGAAGCTTTCTTT
17	TRBJ2-7	TRBV4-2	NA	TRBD2	CASSPFRGGFSSYEQYF	TGTGCCAGCAGTCCATTCCGGGGGGGGTTCAGCTCCTACGAGCAGTACTTC
21	TRBJ1-1	TRBV7-2	NA	NA	CASSTESAPVPPTLMNTEAFF	TGTGCCAGCAGCACCGAGTCCGCGCCAGTGCCCCCAACCCTGATGAACACTGAAGCTTTCTTT
16	TRBJ1-3	TRBV7-6	few	NA	CASSLAAGGSGNTIYF	TGTGCCAGCAGCTTAGCTGCCGGCGGCTCTGGAAACACCATATATTTT
14	TRBJ1-3	TRBV30	few	NA	CAWNSANGGNTIYF	TGTGCCTGGAATTCGGCTAATGGAGGAAACACCATATATTTT
12	TRBJ2-7	TRBV12-3/TRBV12-4	few	NA	CASSANTYEQYF	TGTGCCAGCAGTGCCAACACCTACGAGCAGTACTTC
14	TRBJ2-3	TRBV29-1	NA	NA	CSVDKGDYTDTQYF	TGCAGCGTTGATAAGGGGGACTACACAGATACGCAGTATTTT
18	TRBJ2-3	TRBV11-1	NA	NA	CASSALDGQLGSTDTQYF	TGTGCCAGCAGCGCACTAGACGGTCAGTTAGGGAGCACAGATACGCAGTATTTT
14	TRBJ2-5	TRBV12-3/TRBV12-4	NA	NA	CASSLSGVKETQYF	TGTGCCAGCAGTTTGTCTGGGGTCAAAGAGACCCAGTACTTC
15	TRBJ1-1	TRBV7-2	NA	NA	CASSLGVFRNTEAFF	TGTGCCAGCAGCTTAGGGGTTTTCCGAAACACTGAAGCTTTCTTT
11	TRBJ2-7	TRBV12-3/TRBV12-4	NA	NA	CASTLKRTEYF	TGTGCCAGCACCCTGAAACGGACCGAGTACTTC
15	TRBJ2-5	TRBV25-1	NA	NA	CASSGRLSGQETQYF	TGTGCCAGCAGTGGACGACTGAGCGGCCAAGAGACCCAGTACTTC
17	TRBJ2-3	TRBV6-2/TRBV6-3	NA	NA	CASSYWEAAPSTDTQYF	TGTGCCAGCAGTTACTGGGAGGCGGCGCCGAGCACAGATACGCAGTATTTT
15	TRBJ2-3	TRBV20-1	few	NA	CSANAGGGAADTQYF	TGCAGTGCAAACGCGGGTGGGGGGGCGGCAGATACGCAGTATTTT
17	TRBJ2-2	TRBV3-1	NA	TRBD2	CASSRASGGPNSGELFF	TGTGCCAGCAGCCGAGCGAGCGGGGGGCCTAATTCCGGGGAGCTGTTTTTT
17	TRBJ2-3	TRBV7-2	NA	TRBD2	CASSWGAGGNMVYTQYF	TGTGCCAGCAGCTGGGGAGCGGGGGGGAATATGGTCTATACGCAGTATTTT
15	TRBJ1-2	TRBV12-3/TRBV12-4	NA	NA	CASSLAPQDYYGYTF	TGTGCCAGCAGTTTAGCACCCCAGGATTACTATGGCTACACCTTC
18	TRBJ2-3	TRBV27	NA	TRBD1	CASSQLRDRGGSTDTQYF	TGTGCCAGCAGCCAACTTCGGGACAGGGGCGGTAGCACAGATACGCAGTATTTT
15	TRBJ1-1	TRBV4-3	NA	NA	CASSYVRGSLTEAFF	TGCGCCAGCAGCTATGTCCGCGGGTCTCTTACTGAAGCTTTCTTT
14	TRBJ2-1	TRBV10-3	NA	TRBD1	CAIRRDRGYNEQFF	TGTGCCATCAGGAGGGACAGGGGTTACAATGAGCAGTTCTTC
18	TRBJ1-3	TRBV21-1	NA	NA	CASSKWGQEKISGNTIYF	TGTGCCAGCAGCAAATGGGGACAGGAAAAGATCTCTGGAAACACCATATATTTT
12	TRBJ1-6	TRBV20-1	few	NA	CSARQGRSPLHF	TGCAGTGCTAGACAGGGAAGGTCACCCCTCCACTTT
15	TRBJ1-5	TRBV20-1	NA	TRBD1	CSARQNRGRNQPQHF	TGCAGTGCTAGGCAAAACAGGGGGCGAAATCAGCCCCAGCATTTT
14	TRBJ2-7	TRBV6-5	few	NA	CASSYRFRDYEQYF	TGTGCCAGCAGTTACAGGTTTAGAGACTACGAGCAGTACTTC
13	TRBJ2-7	TRBV29-1	few	NA	CSVDAGSPLEQYF	TGCAGCGTTGATGCGGGATCTCCCCTCGAGCAGTACTTC
14	TRBJ1-5	TRBV20-1	few	TRBD1	CSADDRASNQPQHF	TGCAGTGCCGACGACAGGGCTAGCAATCAGCCCCAGCATTTT
12	TRBJ2-1	TRBV11-2	NA	TRBD1	CASSSTGNEQFF	TGTGCCAGCAGCTCGACAGGGAATGAGCAGTTCTTC
15	TRBJ1-5	TRBV12-3/TRBV12-4	few	NA	CASSPPGTVYQPQHF	TGTGCCAGCAGCCCCCCTGGAACAGTTTATCAGCCCCAGCATTTT
18	TRBJ1-1	TRBV14	NA	NA	CASSLLGAAWGSNTEAFF	TGTGCCAGCAGCCTTCTAGGAGCAGCTTGGGGATCGAACACTGAAGCTTTCTTT
12	TRBJ2-5	TRBV5-1	NA	NA	CASSLAIETQYF	TGCGCCAGCAGCTTGGCAATAGAGACCCAGTACTTC
16	TRBJ2-2	TRBV3-1	few	NA	CASSPRDTSNTGELFF	TGTGCCAGCAGCCCACGGGACACCTCGAACACCGGGGAGCTGTTTTTT
16	TRBJ1-4	TRBV5-1	NA	NA	CASSLGGGPTNEKLFF	TGCGCCAGCAGCTTAGGCGGGGGGCCCACTAATGAAAAACTGTTTTTT
15	TRBJ2-5	TRBV20-1	NA	TRBD2	CSAIPTSGRQETQYF	TGCAGTGCGATCCCGACTAGCGGGCGGCAAGAGACCCAGTACTTC
13	TRBJ2-1	TRBV20-1	NA	NA	CSAREGSLNEQFF	TGCAGTGCTAGAGAGGGGTCGCTTAATGAGCAGTTCTTC
14	TRBJ2-5	TRBV12-3/TRBV12-4	few	NA	CASSFHGYTETQYF	TGTGCCAGCAGTTTCCATGGCTATACAGAGACCCAGTACTTC
14	TRBJ2-5	TRBV30	NA	TRBD2	CAWSVLAGGRAQYF	TGTGCCTGGAGTGTACTAGCGGGGGGGAGAGCCCAGTACTTC
15	TRBJ2-5	TRBV7-2	many	NA	CASSFKPGYQETQYF	TGTGCCAGCAGCTTCAAACCGGGATACCAAGAGACCCAGTACTTC
15	TRBJ2-3	TRBV5-1	few	TRBD2	CASSSSGGTTDTQYF	TGCGCCAGCAGCTCTAGCGGGGGAACCACAGATACGCAGTATTTT
15	TRBJ2-2	TRBV5-1	many	TRBD1	CASSRGQGNTGELFF	TGCGCCAGCAGCCGGGGACAGGGGAACACCGGGGAGCTGTTTTTT
17	TRBJ2-1	TRBV2	NA	NA	CASTQRGRGSSYNEQFF	TGTGCCAGCACCCAGAGGGGGAGGGGAAGCTCCTACAATGAGCAGTTCTTC
14	TRBJ1-1	TRBV20-1	NA	NA	CSAPTSQGSAEAFF	TGCAGTGCTCCTACCTCCCAGGGATCGGCAGAAGCTTTCTTT
15	TRBJ2-5	TRBV5-1	few	TRBD1	CASSLPGTDQETQYF	TGCGCCAGCAGCTTGCCCGGGACAGATCAAGAGACCCAGTACTTC
14	TRBJ2-3	TRBV20-1	few	NA	CSALGQPATDTQYF	TGCAGTGCCCTTGGACAGCCAGCCACAGATACGCAGTATTTT
18	TRBJ2-7	TRBV4-1	NA	TRBD1	CASSQETAGQGALNEQYF	TGCGCCAGCAGCCAAGAAACAGCTGGACAGGGGGCGCTCAACGAGCAGTACTTC